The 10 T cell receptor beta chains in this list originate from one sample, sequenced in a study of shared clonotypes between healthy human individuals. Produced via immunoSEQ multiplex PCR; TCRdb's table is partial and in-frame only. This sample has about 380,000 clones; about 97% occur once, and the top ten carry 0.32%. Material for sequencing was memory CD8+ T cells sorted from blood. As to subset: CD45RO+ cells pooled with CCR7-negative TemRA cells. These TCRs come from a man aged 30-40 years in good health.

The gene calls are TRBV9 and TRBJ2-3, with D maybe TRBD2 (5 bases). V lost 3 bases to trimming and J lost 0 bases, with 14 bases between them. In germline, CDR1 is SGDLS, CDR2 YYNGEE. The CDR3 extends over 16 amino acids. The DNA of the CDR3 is TGTGCCAGCAGCGCCCCGAGCGGTTTTAGCACAGATACGCAGTATTTT. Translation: CASSAPSGFSTDTQYF. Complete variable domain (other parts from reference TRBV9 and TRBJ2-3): DSGVTQTPKHLITATGQRVTLRCSPRSGDLSVYWYQQSLDQGLQFLIQYYNGEERAKGNILERFSAQQFPDLHSELNLSSLELGDSALYFCASSAPSGFSTDTQYFGPGTRLTVL.

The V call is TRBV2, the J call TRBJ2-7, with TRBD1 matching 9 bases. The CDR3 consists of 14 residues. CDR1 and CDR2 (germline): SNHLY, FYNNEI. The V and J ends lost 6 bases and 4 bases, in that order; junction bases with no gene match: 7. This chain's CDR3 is CASSAGTGYYEQYF. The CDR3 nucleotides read TGTGCCAGCAGCGCCGGGACAGGGTATTACGAGCAGTACTTC.

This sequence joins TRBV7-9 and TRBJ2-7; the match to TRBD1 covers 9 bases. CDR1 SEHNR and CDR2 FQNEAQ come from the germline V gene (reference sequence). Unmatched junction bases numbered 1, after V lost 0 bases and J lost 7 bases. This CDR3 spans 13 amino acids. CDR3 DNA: TGTGCCAGCAGCTTAGCCGGGACAGGGGAGCAGTACTTC. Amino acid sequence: CASSLAGTGEQYF.

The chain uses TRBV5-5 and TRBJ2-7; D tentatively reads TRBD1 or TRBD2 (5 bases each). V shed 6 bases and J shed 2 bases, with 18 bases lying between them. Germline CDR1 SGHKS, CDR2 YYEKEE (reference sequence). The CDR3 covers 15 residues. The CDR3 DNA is TGTGCCAGCACCACCGGTGGGGACGGAACCTACGAGCAGTACTTC. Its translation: CASTTGGDGTYEQYF.

The CDR3 DNA reads as TGTGCCAGCAGCCTGGGACGGTACTACGAGCAGTACTTC. Residues: CASSLGRYYEQYF. V is TRBV27 and J is TRBJ2-7; either TRBD1 or TRBD2 may fit D (5 bases each). CDR3 size: 13 residues. Germline lookup yields CDR1 MNHEY and CDR2 SMNVEV (reference sequence). The V and J ends lost 6 bases and 3 bases respectively, with 12 bases between them.

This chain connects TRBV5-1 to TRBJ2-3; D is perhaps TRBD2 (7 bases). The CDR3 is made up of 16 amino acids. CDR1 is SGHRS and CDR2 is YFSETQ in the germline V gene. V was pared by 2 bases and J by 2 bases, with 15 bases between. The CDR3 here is CASSLGGGGATDTQYF. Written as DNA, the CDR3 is TGCGCCAGCAGCTTAGGCGGAGGGGGGGCCACAGATACGCAGTATTTT.

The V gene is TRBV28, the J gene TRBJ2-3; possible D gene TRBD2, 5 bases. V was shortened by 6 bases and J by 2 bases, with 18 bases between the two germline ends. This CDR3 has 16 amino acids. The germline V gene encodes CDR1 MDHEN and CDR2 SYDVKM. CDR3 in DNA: TGTGCCAGCAGACCCTACCCCGGACTTCACACAGATACGCAGTATTTT. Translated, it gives CASRPYPGLHTDTQYF.

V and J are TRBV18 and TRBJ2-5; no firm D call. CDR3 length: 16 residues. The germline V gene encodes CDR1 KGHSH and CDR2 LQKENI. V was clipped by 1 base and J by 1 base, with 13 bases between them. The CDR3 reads CASSPRGTLIQETQYF. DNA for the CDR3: TGTGCCAGCTCACCACGAGGAACTTTAATCCAAGAGACCCAGTACTTC.

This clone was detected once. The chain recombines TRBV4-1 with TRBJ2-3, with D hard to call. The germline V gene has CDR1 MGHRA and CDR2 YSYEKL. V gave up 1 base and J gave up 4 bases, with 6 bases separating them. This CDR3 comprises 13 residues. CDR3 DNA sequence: TGCGCCAGCAGCCAAGCGGCACCAGATACGCAGTATTTT. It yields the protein CASSQAAPDTQYF.

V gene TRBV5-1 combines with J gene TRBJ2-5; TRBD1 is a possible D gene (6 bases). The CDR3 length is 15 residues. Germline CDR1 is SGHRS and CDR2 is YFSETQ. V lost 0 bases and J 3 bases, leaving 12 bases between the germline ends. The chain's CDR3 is CASSLGGTGKETQYF. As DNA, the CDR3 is TGCGCCAGCAGCTTGGGGGGTACAGGGAAAGAGACCCAGTACTTC.